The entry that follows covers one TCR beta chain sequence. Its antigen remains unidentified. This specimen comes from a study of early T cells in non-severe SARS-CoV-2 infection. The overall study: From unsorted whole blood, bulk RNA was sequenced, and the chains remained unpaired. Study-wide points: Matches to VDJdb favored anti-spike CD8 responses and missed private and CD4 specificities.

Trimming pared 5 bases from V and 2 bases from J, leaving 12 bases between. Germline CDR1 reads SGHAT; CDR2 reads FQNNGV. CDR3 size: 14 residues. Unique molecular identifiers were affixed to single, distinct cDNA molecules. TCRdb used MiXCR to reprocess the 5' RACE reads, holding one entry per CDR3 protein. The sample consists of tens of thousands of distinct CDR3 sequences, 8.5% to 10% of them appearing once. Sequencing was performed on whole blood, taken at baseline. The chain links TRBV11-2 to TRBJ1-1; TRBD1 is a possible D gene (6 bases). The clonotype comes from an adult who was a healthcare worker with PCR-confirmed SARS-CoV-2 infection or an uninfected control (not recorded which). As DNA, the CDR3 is TGTGCCAGCAGCCCCGGGGACAAAAACACTGAAGCTTTCTTT. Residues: CASSPGDKNTEAFF. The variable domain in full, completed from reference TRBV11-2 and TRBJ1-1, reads EAGVAQSPRYKIIEKRQSVAFWCNPISGHATLYWYQQILGQGPKLLIQFQNNGVVDDSQLPKDRFSAERLKGVDSTLKIQPAKLEDSAVYLCASSPGDKNTEAFFGQGTRLTVV.